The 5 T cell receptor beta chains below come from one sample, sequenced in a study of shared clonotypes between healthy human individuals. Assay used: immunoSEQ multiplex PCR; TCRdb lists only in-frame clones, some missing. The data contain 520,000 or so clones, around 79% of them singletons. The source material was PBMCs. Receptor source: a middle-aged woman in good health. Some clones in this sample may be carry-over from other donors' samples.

CDR3 coding DNA: TGCGCCAGCAGCCAAGGACAGGGAGCGAGTGGCTACACCTTC. It is translated as CASSQGQGASGYTF. The gene calls are TRBV5-1 and TRBJ1-2; 8 bases are shared with TRBD1. This CDR3 is 14 amino acids long. Germline V lookup: CDR1 SGHRS, CDR2 YFSETQ. Trimming at V came to 4 bases and at J to 7 bases, leaving 9 bases not matched to a gene.

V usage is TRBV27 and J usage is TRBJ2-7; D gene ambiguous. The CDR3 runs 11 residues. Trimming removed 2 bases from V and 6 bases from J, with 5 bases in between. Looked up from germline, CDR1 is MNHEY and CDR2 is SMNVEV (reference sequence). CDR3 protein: CASSLSGEQYF. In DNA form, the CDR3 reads TGTGCCAGCAGTTTAAGTGGCGAGCAGTACTTC.

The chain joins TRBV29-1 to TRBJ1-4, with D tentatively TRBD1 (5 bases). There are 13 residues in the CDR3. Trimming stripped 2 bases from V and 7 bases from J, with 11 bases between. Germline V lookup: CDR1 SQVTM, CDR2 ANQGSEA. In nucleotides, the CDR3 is TGCAGCGTTGAACTACCCGGGGGTGAAAAACTGTTTTTT. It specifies CSVELPGGEKLFF.

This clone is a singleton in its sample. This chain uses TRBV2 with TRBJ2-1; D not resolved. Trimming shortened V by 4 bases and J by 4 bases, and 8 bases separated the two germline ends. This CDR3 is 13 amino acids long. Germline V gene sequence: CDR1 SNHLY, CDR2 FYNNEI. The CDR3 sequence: CASSGSRYNEQFF. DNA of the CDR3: TGTGCCAGCAGTGGCAGCAGGTACAATGAGCAGTTCTTC.

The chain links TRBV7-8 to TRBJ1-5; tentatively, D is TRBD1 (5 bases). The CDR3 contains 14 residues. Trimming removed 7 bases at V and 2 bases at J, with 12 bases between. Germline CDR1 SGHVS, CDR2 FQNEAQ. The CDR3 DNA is TGTGCCAGCACCCTCCAGGGAGGCAATCAGCCCCAGCATTTT. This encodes CASTLQGGNQPQHF. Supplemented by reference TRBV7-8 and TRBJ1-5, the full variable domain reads GAGVSQSPRYKVAKRGQDVALRCDPISGHVSLFWYQQALGQGPEFLTYFQNEAQLDKSGLPSDRFFAERPEGSVSTLKIQRTQQEDSAVYLCASTLQGGNQPQHFGDGTRLSIL.